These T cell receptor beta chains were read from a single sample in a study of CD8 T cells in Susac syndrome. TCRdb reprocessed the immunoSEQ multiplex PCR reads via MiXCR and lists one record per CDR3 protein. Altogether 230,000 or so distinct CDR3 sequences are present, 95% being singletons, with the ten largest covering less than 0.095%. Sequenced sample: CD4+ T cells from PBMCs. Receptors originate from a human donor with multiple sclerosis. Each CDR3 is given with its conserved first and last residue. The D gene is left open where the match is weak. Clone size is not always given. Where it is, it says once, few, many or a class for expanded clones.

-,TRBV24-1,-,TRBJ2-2,CATSRGSGELFF,TGTGCCACCAGCAGAGGGAGCGGGGAGCTGTTTTTT
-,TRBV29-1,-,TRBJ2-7,CSVGEQGDEQYF,TGCAGCGTTGGGGAGCAGGGAGACGAGCAGTACTTC
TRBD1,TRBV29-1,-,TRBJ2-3,CSVGRTGGPDTQYF,TGCAGCGTTGGTCGTACAGGGGGCCCAGATACGCAGTATTTT
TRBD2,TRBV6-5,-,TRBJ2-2,CASSSSGAGGAGELFF,TGTGCCAGCAGCTCCTCCGGAGCGGGAGGGGCCGGGGAGCTGTTTTTT
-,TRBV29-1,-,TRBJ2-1,CSVVQGGSNEQFF,TGCAGCGTTGTCCAGGGAGGTTCAAATGAGCAGTTCTTC
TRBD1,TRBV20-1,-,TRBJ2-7,CSATGTGGYEQYF,TGCAGTGCTACGGGGACAGGGGGCTACGAGCAGTACTTC
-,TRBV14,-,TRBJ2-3,CASSLAQFTDTQYF,TGTGCCAGCAGCCTGGCTCAGTTCACAGATACGCAGTATTTT
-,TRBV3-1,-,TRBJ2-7,CASSYGGWYEQYF,TGTGCCAGCAGCTACGGGGGTTGGTACGAGCAGTACTTC
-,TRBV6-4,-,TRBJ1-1,CASRIDSLNTEAFF,TGTGCCAGCAGAATCGACAGTTTGAACACTGAAGCTTTCTTT
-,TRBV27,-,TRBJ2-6,CASSHNSGANVLTF,TGTGCCAGCAGTCACAACTCTGGGGCCAACGTCCTGACTTTC
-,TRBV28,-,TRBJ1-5,CASRPSPVQPQHF,TGTGCCAGCAGGCCGAGTCCTGTTCAGCCCCAGCATTTT
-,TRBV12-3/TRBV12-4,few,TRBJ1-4,CASSSTGANEKLFF,TGTGCCAGCAGTTCCACGGGAGCTAATGAAAAACTGTTTTTT
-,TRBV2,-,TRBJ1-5,CASRGGQIGQPQHF,TGTGCCAGCAGGGGGGGCCAAATAGGGCAGCCCCAGCATTTT
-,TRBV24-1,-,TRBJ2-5,CATSRAGEETQYF,TGTGCCACCAGTCGGGCAGGAGAAGAGACCCAGTACTTC
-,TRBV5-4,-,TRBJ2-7,CASSTTGNEQYF,TGTGCCAGCAGTACAACAGGGAACGAGCAGTACTTC
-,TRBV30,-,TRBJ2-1,CAWSVLFEGEQFF,TGTGCCTGGAGTGTCCTCTTTGAGGGTGAGCAGTTCTTC
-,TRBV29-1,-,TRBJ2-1,CSVDRGAGNYNEQFF,TGCAGCGTTGACAGGGGGGCAGGGAACTACAATGAGCAGTTCTTC
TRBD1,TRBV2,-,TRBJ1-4,CASSPRTGPNEKLFF,TGTGCCAGCAGTCCCCGGACAGGGCCCAATGAAAAACTGTTTTTT
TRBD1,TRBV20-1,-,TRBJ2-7,CSARDRDRGLLEQYF,TGCAGTGCTAGAGACAGGGACAGGGGTCTGCTCGAGCAGTACTTC
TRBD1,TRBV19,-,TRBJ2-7,CASSIPTDRANEQYF,TGTGCCAGTAGTATCCCAACGGACAGGGCCAACGAGCAGTACTTC
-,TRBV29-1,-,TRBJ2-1,CSVGRTANEQFF,TGCAGCGTTGGGAGGACAGCAAATGAGCAGTTCTTC
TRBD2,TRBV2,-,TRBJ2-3,CALVGLAGATADTQYF,TGTGCCCTGGTCGGACTAGCGGGGGCCACGGCAGATACGCAGTATTTT